The clone carrying this T cell receptor (beta chain) turned up a few times. Assay used: immunoSEQ multiplex PCR; TCRdb lists only in-frame clones, some missing. This sample carries about 250,000 clones, 86% of them seen once, and the ten largest clones take under 2%. The record originates from a study of blood T cell repertoires in COVID-19. Looking at the study overall: COVID-19 samples from acute and convalescent phases originated in the United States, Italy and Spain. T cells, B-cell-depleted T cells, or PBMCs supplied cDNA or gDNA.

This CDR3 region has 13 residues. Germline lookup yields CDR1 SQVTM and CDR2 ANQGSEA. Trimming shortened V by 3 bases and J by 4 bases, and 11 bases separated the two germline ends. Sample: peripheral blood. The sequence was collected from a woman aged 60-70 years who had recovered from COVID-19. The chain links TRBV29-1 to TRBJ2-3; a weak D match, TRBD2 (6 bases). CDR3 sequence reads: CSVDSGVADTQYF. Written as DNA, the CDR3 is TGCAGCGTTGACTCGGGGGTAGCAGATACGCAGTATTTT.